One sample yielded the 23 T cell receptor beta chains listed below, sequenced in a study of blood T cell repertoires in COVID-19. Repertoires were generated with immunoSEQ multiplex PCR, while TCRdb's copy carries only in-frame clones and drops some. The sample records around 260,000 clones, 65% to 90% being singletons. Sequencing was carried out using peripheral blood. All receptors derive from a human donor in a cohort sampled during active COVID-19.

The gene calls are TRBV3-1 (or the pseudogene TRBV3-2) and TRBJ2-7; 9 bases are a match to TRBD1. J was trimmed by 4 bases and V by 0 bases; bases with no gene match: 7. Per germline, CDR1 LGHDT and CDR2 YNNKEL (reference sequence). The CDR3 spans 16 residues. CDR3 sequence (DNA): TGTGCCAGCAGCCAAGAATATCGGACAGGGGAATACGAGCAGTACTTC. It encodes CASSQEYRTGEYEQYF.

The chain recombines TRBV28 with TRBJ2-1; tentatively, D is TRBD1 (6 bases). V was shortened by 6 bases and J by 0 bases, with 15 bases between the two germline ends. There are 16 residues in the CDR3. Germline V lookup: CDR1 MDHEN, CDR2 SYDVKM. The CDR3 region has the DNA TGTGCCAGCAGAGAAATAACAGGGAGCTCCTACAATGAGCAGTTCTTC. Amino acids: CASREITGSSYNEQFF.

This chain links TRBV28 with TRBJ2-7, with 7 nucleotides matching TRBD2. J gave up 2 bases and V 6 bases, and 7 bases lay outside the gene matches. Germline lookup yields CDR1 MDHEN and CDR2 SYDVKM. The length of the CDR3 is 14 residues. In nucleotides, the CDR3 is TGTGCCAGCAGCCCGCGGGGGACGGCCTACGAGCAGTACTTC. Translating gives CASSPRGTAYEQYF.

A few counts support this clone. The chain links TRBV5-4 to TRBJ1-6; possible D gene TRBD1, 6 bases. CDR1 is SGHNT and CDR2 is YYREEE in the germline V gene (reference sequence). V shed 0 bases and J shed 12 bases, with 19 bases lying between them. This CDR3 is built from 16 residues. The CDR3 DNA sequence: TGTGCCAGCAGCTTGGGGGGACAAATATCCTCAGGACCCCTCCACTTT. Protein: CASSLGGQISSGPLHF.

The chain is built from TRBV5-4 and TRBJ1-2, with D possibly TRBD1 on 6 matching bases. Trimming removed 4 bases at V and 5 bases at J, with 21 bases between. The CDR3 length is 16 residues. CDR1 SGHNT and CDR2 YYREEE come from the germline V gene (reference sequence). The CDR3, as DNA: TGTGCCAGCAGCCGCGGGGGGGCAGGGGACCTTTATGGCTACACCTTC. This codes for CASSRGGAGDLYGYTF.

This clone was detected once. Other DNA sequences in this sample translate to the same CDR3. The V call is TRBV19, the J call TRBJ1-1; the D gene is possibly TRBD1 (6 bases). The V and J ends lost 1 base and 0 bases respectively, with 9 bases between them. Germline CDR1 reads LNHDA; CDR2 reads SQIVND (reference sequence). The CDR3 is made up of 15 amino acids. The CDR3 DNA reads TGTGCCAGTAGTATAGCGGGGGGCATGAACACTGAAGCTTTCTTT. Protein sequence: CASSIAGGMNTEAFF. Variable domain in full (rest from reference TRBV19 and TRBJ1-1): DGGITQSPKYLFRKEGQNVTLSCEQNLNHDAMYWYRQDPGQGLRLIYYSQIVNDFQKGDIAEGYSVSREKKESFPLTVTSAQKNPTAFYLCASSIAGGMNTEAFFGQGTRLTVV.

This chain links TRBV6-2 or TRBV6-3 with TRBJ1-3; D is ambiguous. This CDR3 comprises 15 residues. Trimming left V 3 bases short and J 0 bases short, with 9 bases between. Germline V CDR1 and CDR2: MNHEY, SVGEGT. As DNA, the CDR3 is TGTGCCAGCAGTTATGCCTATACCTCTGGAAACACCATATATTTT. Its translation is CASSYAYTSGNTIYF.

As regards this clone: This clone may be a read error of a much larger clone one base away. Other DNA sequences in this specimen translate into the identical CDR3. V is TRBV6-5 and J is TRBJ1-1, with D maybe TRBD1 (5 bases). CDR1 MNHEY and CDR2 SVGAGI come from the germline V gene. The germline V and J ends were trimmed by 2 bases and 1 base, with 8 bases remaining between them. The CDR3 is 14 residues long. As DNA, the CDR3 is TGTGCCAGCAGTTACCTACAGGAGAACACTGAAGCTTTCTTT. It specifies CASSYLQENTEAFF.

A single count supports this clone. The chain carries TRBV27 and TRBJ1-2; a weak D match, TRBD1 (6 bases). Germline V gene sequence: CDR1 MNHEY, CDR2 SMNVEV (reference sequence). The CDR3 runs to 12 residues. Between the trimmed V and J ends, which lost 8 bases and 7 bases, there was a span of 14 bases. The CDR3 here is CASSTGLTGYTF. The DNA for the CDR3 is TGTGCCAGCTCAACAGGGTTGACTGGCTACACCTTC.

The J gene is TRBJ2-2, the V gene TRBV6-5, with D possibly being TRBD2 (6 bases). Germline V gene data show CDR1 as MNHEY and CDR2 as SVGAGI. V shed 2 bases and J shed 5 bases, with 12 bases lying between them. The CDR3 is 15 amino acids. The CDR3 nucleotides read TGTGCCAGCAGTTACGAAGGGAGGTCGACCGGGGAGCTGTTTTTT. Translating it yields CASSYEGRSTGELFF.

V is TRBV2 and J is TRBJ2-7, with 7 bases identical to TRBD1. The ends lost 1 base at V and 4 bases at J; junction bases unmatched: 16. CDR3 length equals 18 residues. The germline CDR1 and CDR2 sequences are SNHLY and FYNNEI. CDR3 amino acids: CASSEDVRYWDRDYEQYF. Here the CDR3 DNA reads TGTGCCAGCAGTGAAGATGTCAGGTATTGGGACAGAGATTACGAGCAGTACTTC.

The chain employs TRBV6-5 and TRBJ1-2, with 8 nucleotides matching TRBD1. Germline CDR1 MNHEY, CDR2 SVGAGI. The CDR3 spans 15 residues. V gave up 8 bases and J gave up 5 bases; unmatched junction bases: 13. The DNA of the CDR3 is TGTGCCAGCCTGGACAGGGCGAGGCTCGGGTATGGCTACACCTTC. Its translation is CASLDRARLGYGYTF.

This chain connects TRBV24-1 to TRBJ2-1; a possible D gene is TRBD1 (6 bases). Germline V CDR1 and CDR2: KGHDR, SFDVKD. V lost 4 bases to trimming and J lost 6 bases, with 15 bases between them. The CDR3 is 15 residues long. CDR3 loop: CATSDQGQFSNEQFF. The CDR3 DNA follows: TGTGCCACCAGTGACCAAGGACAGTTTAGCAATGAGCAGTTCTTC.

The CDR3 nucleotides are TGCAGCGCCAAAGGACACCGGGAGACCCAGTACTTC. Its translation is CSAKGHRETQYF. The V and J genes are TRBV29-1 and TRBJ2-5; a possible D gene is TRBD1 (5 bases). The CDR3 runs 12 residues. The V and J ends lost 7 bases and 5 bases respectively, with 14 bases between them. The germline CDR1 and CDR2 sequences are SQVTM and ANQGSEA.

The chain is built from TRBV29-1 and TRBJ2-5, with 8 positions matching TRBD1. The CDR3 covers 12 residues. J was trimmed by 5 bases and V by 4 bases; bases with no gene match: 3. The germline CDR1 and CDR2 sequences are SQVTM and ANQGSEA. CDR3 sequence (DNA): TGCAGCGTTGGGACAGGGAGTGAGACCCAGTACTTC. Residues: CSVGTGSETQYF. The entire variable domain, with the rest obtained from reference TRBV29-1 and TRBJ2-5, is as follows: SAVISQKPSRDICQRGTSLTIQCQVDSQVTMMFWYRQQPGQSLTLIATANQGSEATYESGFVIDKFPISRPNLTFSTLTVSNMSPEDSSIYLCSVGTGSETQYFGPGTRLLVL.

To note about this clone: Other nucleotide sequences from this sample produce the same CDR3. The chain combines TRBV7-9 with TRBJ2-7; 8 positions match TRBD2. The V gene end was trimmed by 4 bases and the J gene end by 0 bases; junction bases not matched to a gene: 2. In germline, CDR1 is SEHNR, CDR2 FQNEAQ (reference sequence). The CDR3 consists of 14 residues. In DNA, the CDR3 is TGTGCCAGCAGCTCCAGCGGGAGCTCCTACGAGCAGTACTTC. It translates to CASSSSGSSYEQYF.

V usage is TRBV6-5 and J usage is TRBJ2-3; possible D gene TRBD2, 5 bases. The CDR3 has 12 amino acids. V was cut by 9 bases and J by 6 bases, with 13 bases left in between. The germline gives CDR1 MNHEY, CDR2 SVGAGI. The CDR3: CASSAYGDTQYF. The CDR3 DNA reads TGTGCCAGTAGCGCTTACGGGGATACGCAGTATTTT.

This chain joins TRBV5-8 and TRBJ2-6; D remains unclear. V lost 4 bases and J 0 bases, leaving 8 bases between the germline ends. From germline, CDR1 is SGHTS and CDR2 YDEGEE. This CDR3 spans 15 amino acids. CDR3 DNA: TGTGCCAGCAGCACACAAAACTCTGGGGCCAACGTCCTGACTTTC. Translating gives CASSTQNSGANVLTF. Complete variable domain (other parts from reference TRBV5-8 and TRBJ2-6): EAGVTQSPTHLIKTRGQQATLRCSPISGHTSVYWYQQALGLGLQFLLWYDEGEERNRGNFPPRFSGRQFPNYSSELNVNALELEDSALYLCASSTQNSGANVLTFGAGSRLTVL.

The chain uses TRBV7-8 and TRBJ2-5; D not certain. The V gene lost 4 bases and the J gene lost 5 bases, with 14 bases spanning the gap. Germline-derived CDR1 and CDR2 are SGHVS and FQNEAQ. The CDR3 extends over 14 amino acids. Here the CDR3 DNA reads TGTGCCAGCAGCTATAGACGAGGTGCCGAGACCCAGTACTTC. This encodes CASSYRRGAETQYF.

V usage is TRBV6-6 and J usage is TRBJ2-7, with D perhaps matching TRBD2 (6 bases). The CDR3 covers 16 residues. V shed 2 bases and J shed 2 bases, with 16 bases lying between them. Germline CDR1 reads MNHNY; CDR2 reads SVGAGI (reference sequence). CDR3 sequence: CASSYPPRGYAYEQYF. CDR3 in DNA: TGTGCCAGCAGTTACCCTCCGCGGGGTTACGCCTACGAGCAGTACTTC.

The gene calls are TRBV7-9 and TRBJ2-1; D is unresolved. Germline V gene data show CDR1 as SEHNR and CDR2 as FQNEAQ (reference sequence). The V and J ends lost 5 bases and 4 bases respectively, with 18 bases between them. The CDR3 sequence is 16 residues long. Here the CDR3 DNA reads TGTGCCAGCAGCCCCGCGGTTGCGATGTCGTACAATGAGCAGTTCTTC. It specifies CASSPAVAMSYNEQFF.

V usage is TRBV2 and J usage is TRBJ2-4; possible D gene TRBD1, 6 bases. In germline, CDR1 is SNHLY, CDR2 FYNNEI. V lost 10 bases, J lost 6 bases, and 16 bases lay in between. The CDR3 contains 13 residues. This chain's CDR3 is CANTGQYGNIQYF. DNA of the CDR3: TGTGCCAACACTGGACAGTATGGAAACATTCAGTACTTC.

The chain has TRBV6-1 and TRBJ2-1; D is ambiguous. V was shortened by 1 base and J by 0 bases, with 7 bases between the two germline ends. The CDR3 is 15 amino acids. Looked up from germline, CDR1 is MNHNS and CDR2 is SASEGT. The CDR3 region is CASSEGASSYNEQFF. The CDR3, as DNA: TGTGCCAGCAGTGAAGGGGCAAGCTCCTACAATGAGCAGTTCTTC.